This T cell receptor beta chain was sequenced during a study of T cells in localized non-small cell lung cancer. TCRdb keeps only in-frame clones here, not all; method: immunoSEQ multiplex PCR. The top ten hold 13% to 15% of the sample, which has some 24,000 clones, roughly 90% seen once. The study, taken as a whole, reports: There were a median roughly 60 of the top 100 tumor clones appearing in adjacent lung. As only one tumor region underwent sequencing, heterogeneity remains possible. Compared with tumor, uninvolved adjacent lung displayed greater T cell clonality, ranking highest overall.

About this clone itself: Its target is not known.

This sequence originates from a man between 35 and 75 years old with stage III squamous cell lung carcinoma. The sequencing used peripheral blood, collected before any cancer treatment.

The CDR3 is CASSWAGLAADTGELFF. The CDR3 coding sequence is TGTGCCAGCAGCTGGGCCGGACTAGCGGCCGACACCGGGGAGCTGTTTTTT. This chain uses TRBV5-6 with TRBJ2-2; TRBD2 aligns across 10 bases. The CDR3 consists of 17 residues. CDR1 is SGHDT, CDR2 YYEEEE, per germline. V was pared by 3 bases and J by 3 bases, with 8 bases of the junction left unmatched. Complete variable domain (other parts from reference TRBV5-6 and TRBJ2-2): DAGVTQSPTHLIKTRGQQVTLRCSPKSGHDTVSWYQQALGQGPQFIFQYYEEEERQRGNFPDRFSGHQFPNYSSELNVNALLLGDSALYLCASSWAGLAADTGELFFGEGSRLTVL.